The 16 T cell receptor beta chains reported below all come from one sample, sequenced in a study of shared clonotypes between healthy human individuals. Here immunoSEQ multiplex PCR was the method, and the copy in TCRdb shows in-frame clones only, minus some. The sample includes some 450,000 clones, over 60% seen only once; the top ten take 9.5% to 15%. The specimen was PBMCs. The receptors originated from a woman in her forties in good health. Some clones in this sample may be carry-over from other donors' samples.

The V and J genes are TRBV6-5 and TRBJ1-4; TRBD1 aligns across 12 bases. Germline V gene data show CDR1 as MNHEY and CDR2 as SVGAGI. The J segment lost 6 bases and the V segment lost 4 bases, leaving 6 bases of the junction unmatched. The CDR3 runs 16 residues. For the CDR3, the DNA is TGTGCCAGCAGTTCAAGCGGGACAGGGGGCGATGAAAAACTGTTTTTT. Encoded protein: CASSSSGTGGDEKLFF.

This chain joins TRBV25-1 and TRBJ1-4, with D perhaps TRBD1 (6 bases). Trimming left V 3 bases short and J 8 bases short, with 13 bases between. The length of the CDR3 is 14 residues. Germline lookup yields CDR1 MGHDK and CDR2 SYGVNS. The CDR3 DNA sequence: TGTGCCAGCAGTGATGGGGGGGGCCGCGAAAAACTGTTTTTT. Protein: CASSDGGGREKLFF.

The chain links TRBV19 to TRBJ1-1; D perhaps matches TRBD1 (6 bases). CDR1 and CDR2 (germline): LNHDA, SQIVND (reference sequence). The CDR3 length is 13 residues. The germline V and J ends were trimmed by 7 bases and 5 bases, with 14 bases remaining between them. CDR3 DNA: TGTGCCAGTACCAAACTACAGGGAACTGAAGCTTTCTTT. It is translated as CASTKLQGTEAFF.

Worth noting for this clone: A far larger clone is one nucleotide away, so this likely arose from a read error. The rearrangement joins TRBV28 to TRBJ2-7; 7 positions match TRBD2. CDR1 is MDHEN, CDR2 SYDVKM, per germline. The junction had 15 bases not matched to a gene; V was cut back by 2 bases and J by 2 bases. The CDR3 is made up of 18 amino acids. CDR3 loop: CASSLSGTFTFNAYEQYF. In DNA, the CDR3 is TGTGCCAGCAGTTTAAGCGGGACTTTCACATTTAACGCCTACGAGCAGTACTTC.

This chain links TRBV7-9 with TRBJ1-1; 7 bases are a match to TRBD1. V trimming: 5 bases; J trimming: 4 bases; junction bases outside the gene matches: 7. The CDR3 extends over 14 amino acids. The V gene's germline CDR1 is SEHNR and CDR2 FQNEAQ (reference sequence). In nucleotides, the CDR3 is TGTGCCAGCAGCCCGGGCAGGGGGTTCACTGAAGCTTTCTTT. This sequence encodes CASSPGRGFTEAFF.

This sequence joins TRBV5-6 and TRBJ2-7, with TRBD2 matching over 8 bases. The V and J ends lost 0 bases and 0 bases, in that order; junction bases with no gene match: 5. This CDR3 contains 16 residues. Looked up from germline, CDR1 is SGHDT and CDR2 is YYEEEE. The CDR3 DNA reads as TGTGCCAGCAGCTTGGATGAACTAGCGGACTCCTACGAGCAGTACTTC. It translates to CASSLDELADSYEQYF.

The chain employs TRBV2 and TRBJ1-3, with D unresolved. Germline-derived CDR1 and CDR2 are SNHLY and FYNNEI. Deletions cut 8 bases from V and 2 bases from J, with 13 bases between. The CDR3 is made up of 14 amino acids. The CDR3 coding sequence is TGTGCCAGCGTTAAGGGTCTGGCTGGAAACACCATATATTTT. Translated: CASVKGLAGNTIYF. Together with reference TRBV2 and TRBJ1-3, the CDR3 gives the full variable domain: EPEVTQTPSHQVTQMGQEVILRCVPISNHLYFYWYRQILGQKVEFLVSFYNNEISEKSEIFDDQFSVERPDGSNFTLKIRSTKLEDSAMYFCASVKGLAGNTIYFGEGSWLTVV.

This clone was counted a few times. CDR3 coding DNA: TGCGCCAGCAGCTTAAGCGGGAGTATGGGGGAGCAGTACTTC. The encoded protein is CASSLSGSMGEQYF. The rearrangement links TRBV5-1 to TRBJ2-7; 8 bases are a match to TRBD2. The V and J ends lost 2 bases and 7 bases, in that order; junction bases with no gene match: 8. This CDR3 region has 14 residues. Looked up from germline, CDR1 is SGHRS and CDR2 is YFSETQ.

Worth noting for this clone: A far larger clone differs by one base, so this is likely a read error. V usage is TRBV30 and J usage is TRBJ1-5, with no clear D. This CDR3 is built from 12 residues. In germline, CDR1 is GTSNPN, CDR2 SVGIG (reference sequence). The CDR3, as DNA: TGTACCTGGAGTGGGAGCAATCAGCCCCAGCATTTT. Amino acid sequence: CTWSGSNQPQHF.

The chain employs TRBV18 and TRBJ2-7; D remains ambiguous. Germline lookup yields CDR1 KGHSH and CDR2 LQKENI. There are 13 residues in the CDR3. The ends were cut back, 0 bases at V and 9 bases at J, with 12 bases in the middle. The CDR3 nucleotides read TGTGCCAGCTCACCACCGGTGGCACTCTTGCAGTACTTC. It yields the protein CASSPPVALLQYF.

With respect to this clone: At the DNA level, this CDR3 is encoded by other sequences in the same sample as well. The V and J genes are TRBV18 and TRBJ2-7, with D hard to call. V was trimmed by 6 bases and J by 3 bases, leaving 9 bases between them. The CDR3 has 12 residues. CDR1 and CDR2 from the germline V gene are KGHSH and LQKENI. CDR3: CASSRMNYEQYF. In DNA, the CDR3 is TGTGCCAGCTCTAGGATGAACTACGAGCAGTACTTC.

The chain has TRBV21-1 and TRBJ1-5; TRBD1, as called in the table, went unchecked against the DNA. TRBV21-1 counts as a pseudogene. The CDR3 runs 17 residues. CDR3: CASNPPTGTHSNQPQHF. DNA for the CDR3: TGTGCCAGCAACCCGCCGACAGGGACCCATAGCAATCAGCCCCAGCATTTT.

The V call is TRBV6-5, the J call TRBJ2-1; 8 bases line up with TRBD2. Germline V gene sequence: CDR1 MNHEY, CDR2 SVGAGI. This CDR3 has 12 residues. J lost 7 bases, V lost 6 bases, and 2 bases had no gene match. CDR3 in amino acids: CASSGRGNEQFF. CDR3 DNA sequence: TGTGCCAGCAGCGGGAGGGGGAATGAGCAGTTCTTC.

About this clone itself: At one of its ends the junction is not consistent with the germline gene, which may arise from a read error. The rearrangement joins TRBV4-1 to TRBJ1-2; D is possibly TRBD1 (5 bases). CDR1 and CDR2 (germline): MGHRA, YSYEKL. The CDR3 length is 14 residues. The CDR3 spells CVSSQETVNYGYTF. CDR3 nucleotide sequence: TGCGTCAGCAGCCAAGAGACAGTAAACTATGGCTACACCTTC.

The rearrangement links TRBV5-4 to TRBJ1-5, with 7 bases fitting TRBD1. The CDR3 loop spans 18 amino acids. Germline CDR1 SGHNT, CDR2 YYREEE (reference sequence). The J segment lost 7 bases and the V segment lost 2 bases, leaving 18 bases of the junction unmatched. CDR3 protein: CASSLPRQGSRISQPQHF. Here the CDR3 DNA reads TGTGCCAGCAGCTTACCGCGACAGGGCTCGCGGATAAGCCAGCCCCAGCATTTT.

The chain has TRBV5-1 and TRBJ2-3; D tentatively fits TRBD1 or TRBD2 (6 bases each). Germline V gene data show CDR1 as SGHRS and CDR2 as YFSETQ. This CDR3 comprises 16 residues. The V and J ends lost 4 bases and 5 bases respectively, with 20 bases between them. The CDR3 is CASSPRGSPGGDTQYF. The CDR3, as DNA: TGCGCCAGCAGCCCCAGGGGCTCCCCCGGGGGAGATACGCAGTATTTT.